The entry below gives a single T cell receptor (beta chain) sequence along with its context. What it binds is unknown. Germline V gene data show CDR1 as SQVTM and CDR2 as ANQGSEA. This CDR3 has 13 amino acids. V was trimmed by 6 bases and J by 3 bases, leaving 14 bases between them. These data come from a study of vaccination and CD4 T cells after COVID-19. Treatment of the sample: roughly 11-day PBMC culture with coronavirus spike peptide pools or control peptides (ViraFEST assay). Peptide-pool expansion of antigen-specific T cells preceded TCR sequencing in ViraFEST. With the Oncomine TCR Beta short-read assay, DNA from cultured CD4+ T cells was sequenced. The genomic DNA was obtained from cultured CD4+ T cells by extraction with the QIAamp micro DNA kit. TCRdb analysed the PCR reads with MiXCR anew, one entry per CDR3 protein. The table has tens of thousands of distinct CDR3 sequences, 35% to 40% seen once; the top ten hold 4% to 5.5%.

The V call is TRBV29-1, the J call TRBJ2-5, with D tentatively TRBD1 (6 bases). The sequence derives from a human donor who had recovered from COVID-19. Sequenced here: CD4+ T cells from blood, cultured in vitro, sampled before SARS-CoV-2 vaccination. DNA of the CDR3: TGCAGCGTCAGACAGGTGATCAAAGAGACCCAGTACTTC. Translated: CSVRQVIKETQYF.